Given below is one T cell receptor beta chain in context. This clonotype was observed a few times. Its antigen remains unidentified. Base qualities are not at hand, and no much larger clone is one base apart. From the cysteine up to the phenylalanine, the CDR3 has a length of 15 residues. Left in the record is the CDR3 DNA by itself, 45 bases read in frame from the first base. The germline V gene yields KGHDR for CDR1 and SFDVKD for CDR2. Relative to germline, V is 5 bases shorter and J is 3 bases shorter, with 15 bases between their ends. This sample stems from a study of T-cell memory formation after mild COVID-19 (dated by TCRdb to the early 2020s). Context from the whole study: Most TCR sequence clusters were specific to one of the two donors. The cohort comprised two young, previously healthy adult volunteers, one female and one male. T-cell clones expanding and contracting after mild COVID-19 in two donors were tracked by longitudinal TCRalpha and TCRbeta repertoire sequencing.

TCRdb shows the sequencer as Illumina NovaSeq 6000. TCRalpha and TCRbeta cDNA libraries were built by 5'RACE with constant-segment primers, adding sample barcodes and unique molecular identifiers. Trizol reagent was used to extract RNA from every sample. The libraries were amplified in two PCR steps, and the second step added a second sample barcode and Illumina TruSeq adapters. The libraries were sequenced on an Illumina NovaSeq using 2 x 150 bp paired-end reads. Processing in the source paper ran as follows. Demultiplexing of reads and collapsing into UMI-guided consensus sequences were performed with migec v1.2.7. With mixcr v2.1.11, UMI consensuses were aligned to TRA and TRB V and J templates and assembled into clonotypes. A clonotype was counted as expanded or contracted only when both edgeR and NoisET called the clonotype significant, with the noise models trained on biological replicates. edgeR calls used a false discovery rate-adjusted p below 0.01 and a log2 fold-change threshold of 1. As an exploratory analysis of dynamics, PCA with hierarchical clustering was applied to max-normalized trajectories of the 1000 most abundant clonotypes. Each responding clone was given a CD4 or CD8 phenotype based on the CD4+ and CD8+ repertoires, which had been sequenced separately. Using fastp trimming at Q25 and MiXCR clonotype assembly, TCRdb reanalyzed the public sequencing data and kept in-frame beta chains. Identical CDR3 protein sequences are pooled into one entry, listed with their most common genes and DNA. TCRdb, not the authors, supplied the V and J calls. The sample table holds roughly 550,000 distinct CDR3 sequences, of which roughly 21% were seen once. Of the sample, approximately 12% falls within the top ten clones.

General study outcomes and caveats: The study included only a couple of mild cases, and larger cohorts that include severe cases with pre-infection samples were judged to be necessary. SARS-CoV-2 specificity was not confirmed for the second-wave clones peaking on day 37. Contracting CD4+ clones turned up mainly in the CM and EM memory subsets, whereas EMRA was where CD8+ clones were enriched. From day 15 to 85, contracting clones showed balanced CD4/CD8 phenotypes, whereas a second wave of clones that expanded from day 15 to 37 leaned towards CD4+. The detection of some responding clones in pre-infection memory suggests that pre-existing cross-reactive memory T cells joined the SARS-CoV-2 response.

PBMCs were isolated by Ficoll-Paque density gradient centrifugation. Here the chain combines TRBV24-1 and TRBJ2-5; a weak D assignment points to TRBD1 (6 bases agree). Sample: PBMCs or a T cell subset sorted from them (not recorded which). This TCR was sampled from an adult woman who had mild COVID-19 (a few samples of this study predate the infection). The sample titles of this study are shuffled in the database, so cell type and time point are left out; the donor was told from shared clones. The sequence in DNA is TGTGCCACCAGTGCCTTTAAAGGGGGTGAAGAGACCCAGTACTTC. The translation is CATSAFKGGEETQYF.